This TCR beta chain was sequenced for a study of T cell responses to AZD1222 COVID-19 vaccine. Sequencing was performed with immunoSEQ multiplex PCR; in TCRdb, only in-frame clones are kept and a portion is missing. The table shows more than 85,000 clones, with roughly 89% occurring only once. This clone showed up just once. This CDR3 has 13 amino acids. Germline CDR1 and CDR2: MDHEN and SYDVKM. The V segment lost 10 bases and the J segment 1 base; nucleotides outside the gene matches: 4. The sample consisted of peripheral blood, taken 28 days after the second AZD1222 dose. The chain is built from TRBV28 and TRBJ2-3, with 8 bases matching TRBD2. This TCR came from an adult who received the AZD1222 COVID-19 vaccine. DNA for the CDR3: TGTGCCATACGGGGGGGGCGCACAGATACGCAGTATTTT. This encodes CAIRGGRTDTQYF.